This T cell receptor (beta chain) came from a study of T cell responses to AZD1222 COVID-19 vaccine. General study findings and limits: Spike-specific TCR breadth and depth were elevated following two AZD1222 doses. The reported proportion of spike-specific TCRs targeting unmutated variant regions was nearly half.

Repertoires were generated with immunoSEQ multiplex PCR, while TCRdb's copy carries only in-frame clones and drops some. Counted here are around 150,000 clones, about 93% occurring once; the ten biggest clones make up under 5.5%. CDR3 length: 15 residues. Looked up from germline, CDR1 is LNHDA and CDR2 is SQIVND (reference sequence). J gave up 4 bases and V 4 bases, and 7 bases lay outside the gene matches. In regard to this clone: Its antigen is not known.

The starting material was peripheral blood, obtained on day 0 of AZD1222 vaccination. The chain carries TRBV19 and TRBJ1-5; 7 bases match TRBD1. This TCR was recovered from an adult in good health. The CDR3 loop reads CASSTRDSFNQPQHF. As DNA, the CDR3 is TGTGCCAGTAGTACCCGGGACAGTTTTAATCAGCCCCAGCATTTT.